This T cell receptor (beta chain) was obtained from a study of identical twins. Overall study findings and caveats: Insertions were fewer in abundant cord blood beta clonotypes, whereas memory repertoires showed none of this pattern.

This clonotype was detected many times. What it recognizes is unknown. Each CDR3 protein is one row after TCRdb ran MiXCR on the 5' RACE reads. The sample lists around 480,000 distinct CDR3 sequences, 14% occurring once. The CDR3 is 10 amino acids. Germline V gives CDR1 MNHEY, CDR2 SVGEGT. The V end lost 8 bases, the J end lost 5 bases, and 6 bases lay between the germline ends. The sample was also reused in another study, on yellow fever vaccine responses in identical twins.

Sequencing was done on a sample of CD4+ T cells sorted from blood. This chain uses TRBV6-2 or TRBV6-3 with TRBJ1-1; the D gene is possibly TRBD1 (5 bases). This TCR was sampled from a woman in her late teens or twenties in good health. In nucleotides, the CDR3 is TGTGCCAGCGGGGGTACTGAAGCTTTCTTT. Translation: CASGGTEAFF.